The entry below describes one T cell receptor beta chain. This clonotype was observed once. Its antigen is not yet known. No base quality values were provided; no much bigger clone lies one nucleotide off. One read alone provides weak support. The library was obtained by 5' RACE. TCRdb shows the sequencer as Illumina HiSeq 2500. The second PCR ran for about 7 to 11 cycles and used a J-beta primer mix along with a sample-barcoded 5' primer. A unique molecular identifier was introduced onto each TCR beta cDNA molecule by a template-switch 5' adaptor carrying 12 random nucleotides. Each sample yielded at least 2.5 million CDR3-containing paired-end reads. First-strand cDNA synthesis was performed from all RNA using the Mint cDNA synthesis kit, with priming by a TRBC-specific oligonucleotide. Following uracil-DNA glycosylase treatment, all cDNA underwent a first 18-cycle PCR with the universal primers M1SS and BC2_uni_R. The original methods were these. Normalization of each sample was performed by random selection of 1 million high-quality reads, each carrying a distinct molecular identifier. Instead of being binned into consensus sequences, reads with shared molecular identifiers were discarded. MiTCR, with a Q25 quality threshold and the strictest error-elimination algorithm, was used for CDR3 identification, clonotype clustering and error correction. A nonparametric unseen species model with Euler transformation was used to estimate lower-bound total TCR beta diversity. The public sequencing data were trimmed at Q25 with fastp and processed into clonotypes with MiXCR by TCRdb, which kept only in-frame beta chains. Identical CDR3 protein sequences are pooled into one entry, listed with their most common genes and DNA. The V and J calls were not made by the authors but by TCRdb's processing. Counted in this sample were almost 300,000 distinct CDR3 sequences; 25% to 30% of them appeared once. Jointly, the top ten make up over 25% of the sample.

These data belong to a study of blood T cells in healthy people across ages (dated by TCRdb to about 2015). A note on the overall study: In model experiments, template switching captured about one uniquely barcoded TCR beta cDNA molecule for every two T cells. To avoid experimental bias, donors of different ages were spread randomly across the sequencing lanes. Age-related changes in TCR beta repertoire diversity were measured in the study by deep sequencing normalized with unique cDNA molecular identifiers. The donors were divided into four age groups: young (average about 16 years), middle-aged (about 40), aged (roughly 60) and long-lived (82). Using the same blood draw, the study looked at two additional independent replicas of 1 million unique cDNA reads for two donors, one aged 18 to 30 and the other aged 80 or older.

The donors were about 40 Caucasian individuals from Russia, aged roughly 6 to 100 years, who were systemically healthy. Each donor gave around 9 milliliters of peripheral blood, collected into EDTA-treated Vacutainer tubes. Ficoll-Paque density-gradient centrifugation was used to isolate PBMCs, with at least 6.5 million obtained per sample. Trizol reagent was used to extract total RNA from PBMCs, with at least 6 micrograms per sample. The percentages of naive CD45RAhigh/CD27high T cells were determined by flow cytometry on a PBMC aliquot from every donor. Beyond this particular receptor, the publication reports: A strong correlation was found between observed TCR beta diversity and the percentage of naive T cells measured by flow cytometry. Donor CMV infection status was unknown, potentially confounding age-related changes in expanded clonotypes. Bulk unsorted PBMC profiling prevented conclusive comparison of naive and antigen-experienced compartments. As age increased, observed TCR beta diversity per million T cells dropped in a roughly linear way, and a significant reduction was already evident by age 40. Estimates of total diversity based on one million sequenced T cells were considered lower bounds and underestimates. Compared with the aged group, the long-lived group had more naive CD4+ T cells, fewer expanded clones and increased TCR diversity, suggesting age selection.

The clonotype was recovered from a woman between 65 and 79 years old in good health. The sequencing input was blood.

The DNA reads TGTGCCAGCACGCGGGAGCCCCACAATGAGCAGTTCTTC. It codes for CASTREPHNEQFF. This sequence uses TRBV7-2 and TRBJ2-1, with 7 bases matching TRBD2. Trimming removed 7 bases from V and 5 bases from J; the gene matches leave 5 bases unexplained. CDR1 and CDR2 (SGHTA, FQGNSA) derive from the germline V gene. The CDR3 runs 13 amino acids, cysteine and phenylalanine included. The only DNA kept is the CDR3, 39 bases in frame from the first base.